The 13 T cell receptor beta chains given below trace back to one sample, sequenced in a study of early T cells in non-severe SARS-CoV-2 infection. MiXCR, applied by TCRdb to the 5' RACE reads, yields one record per CDR3 protein. Found here are 65,000 to 90,000 distinct CDR3 sequences, 12% of them singletons; the top ten hold approximately 4.9%. Sequencing was performed on whole blood. The receptors were sampled from an adult who was a healthcare worker with PCR-confirmed SARS-CoV-2 infection or an uninfected control (not recorded which).

J is TRBJ1-1 and V is TRBV12-3 or TRBV12-4; maybe TRBD1 (5 bases). V was trimmed by 5 bases and J by 4 bases, leaving 14 bases between them. This CDR3 region has 14 residues. Here the CDR3 reads CASSEGPLGTEAFF. CDR3 in DNA: TGTGCCAGCAGTGAGGGGCCTTTGGGCACTGAAGCTTTCTTT.

This clonotype was counted between two and nine times. The chain has TRBV12-5 and TRBJ2-1, with D possibly being TRBD2 (6 bases). This CDR3 contains 14 residues. Germline V gene data show CDR1 as LGHNT and CDR2 as FRNRAP. Deletions cut 7 bases from V and 1 base from J, with 11 bases between. CDR3 protein: CASAGAASYNEQFF. In nucleotides, the CDR3 is TGTGCTAGTGCGGGAGCCGCGTCCTACAATGAGCAGTTCTTC.

CDR3 in DNA: TGTGCTAGTGGTTCGGGACAGGACCCGGACGAGCAGTACTTC. This encodes CASGSGQDPDEQYF. The rearrangement uses TRBV12-5 and TRBJ2-7; 8 positions agree with TRBD1. Germline assignment: CDR1 LGHNT and CDR2 FRNRAP. This CDR3 is 14 amino acids long. The V and J ends lost 4 bases and 5 bases, in that order; junction bases with no gene match: 7.

This clonotype was picked up a small number of times. The chain couples TRBV3-1 to TRBJ2-7; the D gene is possibly TRBD1 (6 bases). This CDR3 spans 14 amino acids. CDR1 is LGHDT and CDR2 is YNNKEL in the germline V gene (reference sequence). V was shortened by 3 bases and J by 3 bases, with 12 bases between the two germline ends. The CDR3: CASSHNRDNYEQYF. The DNA of the CDR3 is TGTGCCAGCAGCCATAACAGGGATAACTACGAGCAGTACTTC.

This clonotype was detected ten times or more. This chain links TRBV7-9 with TRBJ1-5, with 7 positions matching TRBD1. This CDR3 has 17 residues. Unmatched junction bases numbered 9, after V lost 3 bases and J lost 1 base. CDR1 SEHNR and CDR2 FQNEAQ come from the germline V gene (reference sequence). The chain's CDR3 is CASSFGDSPGSNQPQHF. CDR3 nucleotide sequence: TGTGCCAGCAGCTTTGGGGACAGTCCGGGGAGCAATCAGCCCCAGCATTTT.

This clonotype was seen many times. This chain joins TRBV3-1 and TRBJ1-2; D is unresolved. CDR1 LGHDT and CDR2 YNNKEL come from the germline V gene (reference sequence). The germline V and J ends were trimmed by 2 bases and 7 bases, with 17 bases remaining between them. The CDR3 is 15 residues long. CDR3 nucleotides: TGTGCCAGCAGCCAAACAAGGATTGGGTTTGGTGGCTACACCTTC. Translation: CASSQTRIGFGGYTF.

This clonotype has ten or more counts. The rearrangement links TRBV6-6 to TRBJ1-1; D remains unclear. CDR1 and CDR2 from the germline V gene are MNHNY and SVGAGI (reference sequence). The CDR3 is made up of 14 amino acids. The V and J ends lost 6 bases and 1 base respectively, with 12 bases between them. The DNA of the CDR3 is TGTGCCAGCAGAACTAGGACGGAGAACACTGAAGCTTTCTTT. Its protein is CASRTRTENTEAFF.

This clonotype turned up a few times. The chain links TRBV6-6 to TRBJ2-7, with D perhaps TRBD2 (6 bases). Trimming stripped 6 bases from V and 5 bases from J, with 17 bases between. This CDR3 has 14 amino acids. The germline V gene has CDR1 MNHNY and CDR2 SVGAGI (reference sequence). CDR3: CASSPGRRLHEQYF. The CDR3 coding sequence is TGTGCCAGCAGCCCTGGGAGGCGATTACACGAGCAGTACTTC.

This clonotype was picked up a small number of times. CDR3 nucleotides: TGTGCCAGCAGACAACAAACAGGGGGCCAAGACGAGCAGTACTTC. As protein: CASRQQTGGQDEQYF. The chain carries TRBV3-1 and TRBJ2-7, with 9 bases identical to TRBD1. CDR3 size: 15 residues. Per germline, CDR1 LGHDT and CDR2 YNNKEL (reference sequence). V shed 6 bases and J 5 bases; nucleotides not matched to a gene: 11.

CDR3 residues: CASSSHDRENTGELFF. The CDR3 nucleotides are TGTGCCAGCAGCTCACACGACAGGGAGAACACCGGGGAGCTGTTTTTT. The rearrangement joins TRBV7-9 to TRBJ2-2, with TRBD1 matching over 7 bases. J lost 1 base, V lost 4 bases, and 6 bases had no gene match. The germline V gene has CDR1 SEHNR and CDR2 FQNEAQ (reference sequence). The CDR3 is 16 residues long.

This clonotype turned up a few times. J is TRBJ2-5 and V is TRBV20-1, with 7 bases matching TRBD2. V lost 4 bases, J lost 4 bases, and 6 bases stayed unmatched. Germline CDR1 DFQATT, CDR2 SNEGSKA (reference sequence). The CDR3 extends over 13 amino acids. The CDR3 reads CSATRTSSETQYF. The DNA of the CDR3 is TGCAGTGCTACTAGGACTAGTTCAGAGACCCAGTACTTC.

The chain is built from TRBV4-1 and TRBJ2-3; 8 bases match TRBD2. CDR1 and CDR2 (germline): MGHRA, YSYEKL. J gave up 4 bases and V 3 bases, and 6 bases lay outside the gene matches. This CDR3 is built from 15 residues. The CDR3 DNA reads as TGCGCCAGCAGCCAGAGCGGGAGCGCCCCAGATACGCAGTATTTT. Translating gives CASSQSGSAPDTQYF.

This clonotype showed up many times. V usage is TRBV5-1 and J usage is TRBJ2-7; D gene unclear. The CDR3 totals 15 residues. Deletions cut 0 bases from V and 0 bases from J, with 10 bases between. Germline V lookup: CDR1 SGHRS, CDR2 YFSETQ. The CDR3 here is CASSLGGAFSYEQYF. CDR3 sequence (DNA): TGCGCCAGCAGCTTGGGTGGAGCCTTCTCCTACGAGCAGTACTTC.